The 2 T cell receptor beta chains reported below all come from one sample, sequenced in a study of beta chain features in type 1 diabetes. Study-wide results and caveats: Type 1 diabetes patients had moderately but significantly shorter TCRB CDR3s in all four CD4+ subsets.

These receptors have no known antigen. Of the isolated RNA, all was reverse transcribed, and so the sequenced material was expressed TCRB transcripts. Libraries were prepared by immunoSEQ multiplex PCR; TCRdb keeps only in-frame clonotypes and omits some of them. Of hundreds of thousands of clones in the sample, under 15% are singletons; the top ten hold 0.02% to 0.025%. The specimen was naive CD4+ T cells from blood. These receptors originate from a man younger than 35 with type 1 diabetes.

The table lists this clone with a few counts. Other DNA variants within this sample encode the same CDR3. The V gene is TRBV6-5, the J gene TRBJ2-7; 7 positions agree with TRBD1. CDR1 and CDR2 (germline): MNHEY, SVGAGI. J lost 2 bases, V lost 0 bases, and 7 bases had no gene match. CDR3 size: 16 residues. Written as DNA, the CDR3 is TGTGCCAGCAGTTACTCGAAGGGGACAGAGACCTACGAGCAGTACTTC. It translates to CASSYSKGTETYEQYF.

The chain recombines TRBV13 with TRBJ1-1; 7 bases line up with TRBD1. After removal of 4 bases from V and 2 bases from J, the junction contained 4 bases not matched to a gene. The CDR3 is 14 residues long. Germline V gene lookup returns CDR1 PRHDT and CDR2 FYEKMQ (reference sequence). This chain's CDR3 is CASSWGQPNTEAFF. CDR3 bases: TGTGCCAGCAGCTGGGGACAGCCAAACACTGAAGCTTTCTTT.